This T cell receptor (beta chain) came from a study of a mutant IDH1 vaccine in newly diagnosed glioma (dated by TCRdb to about 2021). About the study as a whole: Vaccination began 4-6 weeks after radiotherapy alone, or alongside temozolomide cycles in the chemotherapy-containing groups. Of the approximately 30 treated patients, 62.5% were male and approximately 38% were female, and the mean age was approximately 40 years. Prior to enrollment, standard therapy consisting of radiotherapy alone, temozolomide alone, or radiochemotherapy with temozolomide had been administered to patients, with the combination being received by most patients. The week-35 safety follow-up took place at visit V12, and the week-47 end of study took place at visit V13. Peripheral blood was drawn at six visits: V03 (baseline), V05, V07, V10, V12 and V13. Longitudinal TCRB deep sequencing was done for 25 to 30 treated patients, wherever samples were available for exploratory analyses.

CDR1 SNHLY and CDR2 FYNNEI were looked up in the germline V gene. The CDR3 goes from the cysteine to the phenylalanine over 15 residues. Kept here is only the CDR3 DNA, which spans 45 bases and is read in frame from base 1. Trimmed from V: 7 bases; trimmed from J: 7 bases; junction bases lacking a gene match: 15. Library preparation used the immunoSEQ multiplex PCR assay. Rearranged TCR beta chain sequences were amplified with the hsTCRB Kit following the manufacturer's protocol. TCRB libraries were sequenced on an Illumina MiSeq. The authors processed their data as follows. The kit vendor's proprietary platform handled demultiplexing, trimming and gene mapping. Here the immuneACCESS table is served through TCRdb, limited to in-frame sequences with V and J called. Missing clones are a known gap in these copies; in checked studies unresolved V genes cover under half, and the rest lacks a known reason. That table gives V, J and clone size, and the DNA gave D and trimming. Across this sample there are about 55,000 clones, with more than 75% seen only once. The top ten constitute 4% to 5.5% of the sample.

On this clone: What this receptor recognizes is not known. Base qualities are not provided; no much larger clone lies one nucleotide away.

Broader findings and caveats from the paper: Selection of PBMC samples for TCRB deep sequencing was based on availability. Pseudoprogression appeared unrelated to alterations in the top peripheral T cell clonotypes detected by TCRB sequencing. The authors noted that analyses of patient blood samples could not be reproduced because of sample limitations. Across multiple MHC alleles, vaccine-induced immune responses were seen in just over 90% of patients.

The time point label, as the study defines it: week 47, end of study. Each vaccine dose was 300 ug of a 20-mer mutant IDH1 peptide in Montanide, given subcutaneously with topical imiquimod. Across visits V03 through V10, patients got a total of eight vaccinations, given in weeks 1, 3, 5, 7, 11, 15, 19 and 23. The donors had newly diagnosed IDH1-mutant astrocytomas of WHO grade 3 or 4 that showed loss of nuclear ATRX. The samples were drawn from NOA16, a multicentre, single-arm, open-label phase I trial in Germany that tested a mutant IDH1 peptide vaccine in humans for the first time. Genomic DNA for TCRB sequencing was extracted from EDTA blood using the DNeasy Blood and Tissue Kit.

Here the chain combines TRBV2 and TRBJ1-1, with 7 bases in between that match TRBD1. The input for sequencing was PBMCs, taken from a glioma patient whose treatment included an IDH1 peptide vaccine. The clonotype originates from a woman aged 40 to 49 with glioma. Some clones in this sample may be carry-over from other donors' samples. The CDR3 protein: CASTRPGQADGEAFF. The DNA sequence is as follows: TGTGCCAGCACCCGCCCAGGACAGGCAGACGGTGAAGCTTTCTTT.